These 12 T cell receptor beta chains were sequenced from one sample in a study of blood T cells in healthy people across ages. The use of a sample-barcoded 5' primer and a J-beta primer mix characterized a second PCR of about 7 to 12 cycles. TCRdb redid the calling of the 5' RACE reads with MiXCR, one entry per CDR3 protein. The data contain 720,000 or so distinct CDR3 sequences, roughly 43% of them singletons. The sequenced material came from blood. The receptors shown here come from a man older than 75 in good health.

This clonotype was found a few times. The genes are TRBV10-2 and TRBJ2-5; the match to TRBD2 covers 9 bases. J lost 1 base, V lost 9 bases, and 9 bases had no gene match. Germline V gene sequence: CDR1 WSHSY, CDR2 SAAADI. The CDR3 length is 15 residues. The CDR3 DNA follows: TGCGCCAGTTTACGGCGGGGGGGCCCCCAAGAGACCCAGTACTTC. Residues: CASLRRGGPQETQYF.

J is TRBJ2-1 and V is TRBV7-8, with D maybe TRBD2 (5 bases). The CDR3 spans 16 residues. The V and J ends lost 5 bases and 7 bases respectively, with 21 bases between them. Germline V gene sequence: CDR1 SGHVS, CDR2 FQNEAQ. The CDR3 is CASSPTRDPRGNEQFF. In DNA form, the CDR3 reads TGTGCCAGCAGCCCTACCCGGGATCCTCGAGGGAATGAGCAGTTCTTC.

The rearrangement joins TRBV29-1 to TRBJ1-2; the D gene is possibly TRBD1 (5 bases). This CDR3 region has 12 residues. From germline, CDR1 is SQVTM and CDR2 ANQGSEA. V was cut by 2 bases and J by 6 bases, with 10 bases left in between. The CDR3 sequence is CSVERQIDGYTF. As DNA, the CDR3 is TGCAGCGTTGAAAGACAGATCGATGGCTACACCTTC.

This clonotype was observed a few times. The rearrangement uses TRBV20-1 and TRBJ2-7; 9 bases line up with TRBD2. From germline, CDR1 is DFQATT and CDR2 SNEGSKA (reference sequence). Trimming at V came to 0 bases and at J to 6 bases, leaving 9 bases not matched to a gene. This CDR3 contains 15 residues. The CDR3 bases are TGCAGTGCTAGAGACATTCGCAAGCGGGGGGCCGAGCAGTACTTC. It codes for CSARDIRKRGAEQYF.

This chain uses TRBV3-1 with TRBJ1-2; D unclear. This CDR3 spans 15 amino acids. Germline V gene lookup returns CDR1 LGHDT and CDR2 YNNKEL (reference sequence). V shed 0 bases and J shed 5 bases, with 13 bases lying between them. CDR3 region: CASSQDHRAPYGYTF. CDR3 nucleotide sequence: TGTGCCAGCAGCCAAGATCATCGGGCACCGTATGGCTACACCTTC.

The chain joins TRBV6-2 or TRBV6-3 to TRBJ2-5; maybe TRBD1 (6 bases). Trimming pared 5 bases from V and 5 bases from J, leaving 18 bases between. The CDR3 totals 15 residues. Germline CDR1 is MNHEY and CDR2 is SVGEGT. The CDR3 DNA reads TGTGCCAGCAGTCGAACGGACAGCTCTAGGGAGACCCAGTACTTC. It is translated as CASSRTDSSRETQYF.

The sample holds many counts of this clonotype. This chain connects TRBV29-1 to TRBJ2-1; D is uncertain. Germline assignment: CDR1 SQVTM and CDR2 ANQGSEA. Trimming removed 8 bases at V and 4 bases at J, with 9 bases between. This CDR3 region has 11 residues. CDR3 coding DNA: TGCAGCTCTACCTGGTACAATGAGCAGTTCTTC. This gives the protein CSSTWYNEQFF.

This chain joins TRBV6-6 and TRBJ2-5, with 10 bases that match TRBD1. In germline, CDR1 is MNHNY, CDR2 SVGAGI (reference sequence). The CDR3 is 15 residues long. Unmatched junction bases numbered 6, after V lost 6 bases and J lost 2 bases. The CDR3 reads CASSPRDRGQETQYF. CDR3 coding DNA: TGTGCCAGCAGCCCCCGGGACAGGGGTCAAGAGACCCAGTACTTC.

The chain couples TRBV7-6 to TRBJ2-1; D is possibly TRBD1 (5 bases). The V end lost 0 bases, the J end lost 5 bases, and 14 bases lay between the germline ends. Per the germline V gene, CDR1 is SGHVS and CDR2 is FNYEAQ. CDR3 length: 16 amino acids. The CDR3, as DNA: TGTGCCAGCAGCTTAGCGTGGGGCAGAGGAGACAATGAGCAGTTCTTC. Translation gives CASSLAWGRGDNEQFF. The complete variable domain, with remaining parts taken from reference TRBV7-6 and TRBJ2-1, reads GAGVSQSPRYKVTKRGQDVALRCDPISGHVSLYWYRQALGQGPEFLTYFNYEAQQDKSGLPNDRFSAERPEGSISTLTIQRTEQRDSAMYRCASSLAWGRGDNEQFFGPGTRLTVL.

The chain carries TRBV4-2 and TRBJ1-1; D is undetermined. This CDR3 has 15 amino acids. V was clipped by 0 bases and J by 5 bases, with 13 bases between them. Germline V CDR1 and CDR2: LGHNA, YNFKEQ. The CDR3 nucleotides read TGTGCCAGCAGCCAAGATCGGGAGTCTCCTACTGAAGCTTTCTTT. Residues: CASSQDRESPTEAFF.

The CDR3 nucleotides read TGTGCCAGCAGTCTGGGACAGGGGTTCTATGGCTACACCTTC. It is translated as CASSLGQGFYGYTF. The chain employs TRBV25-1 and TRBJ1-2; 10 bases line up with TRBD1. From germline, CDR1 is MGHDK and CDR2 SYGVNS. The CDR3 spans 14 residues. The V segment lost 5 bases and the J segment 4 bases; nucleotides outside the gene matches: 4.

The chain carries TRBV27 and TRBJ1-1; maybe TRBD1 (5 bases). Trimming pared 6 bases from V and 3 bases from J, leaving 17 bases between. Germline CDR1 MNHEY, CDR2 SMNVEV (reference sequence). The CDR3 runs to 15 residues. CDR3 amino acids: CASRLQDTPDTEAFF. CDR3 DNA: TGTGCCAGCAGACTACAGGACACCCCAGACACTGAAGCTTTCTTT.